This TCR beta chain stems from a study of OX40 agonist ivuxolimab in advanced cancers. Across the study: Participants averaged approximately 65 years of age (range roughly 23 to 85) and were about 85% male.

The protocol was immunoSEQ multiplex PCR, while the TCRdb copy is restricted to in-frame clones and leaves out a portion. The repertoire consists of tens of thousands of clones, with about 86% occurring once and the leading ten covering 20% to 30%. The V gene's germline CDR1 is MNHEY and CDR2 SMNVEV (reference sequence). There are 15 residues in the CDR3. Unmatched junction bases numbered 6, after V lost 5 bases and J lost 1 base. This clonotype was obtained from an adult with an advanced solid tumor such as melanoma, head and neck, liver or kidney cancer. The sequencing used CD4+ or CD8+ T cells sorted from blood, collected in a trial of the OX40 agonist ivuxolimab. The V and J genes are TRBV27 and TRBJ1-2; TRBD1 matches at 8 bases. Written as DNA, the CDR3 is TGTGCCAGCAGTCCGGACAGGGATCATAACTATGGCTACACCTTC. Residues: CASSPDRDHNYGYTF.